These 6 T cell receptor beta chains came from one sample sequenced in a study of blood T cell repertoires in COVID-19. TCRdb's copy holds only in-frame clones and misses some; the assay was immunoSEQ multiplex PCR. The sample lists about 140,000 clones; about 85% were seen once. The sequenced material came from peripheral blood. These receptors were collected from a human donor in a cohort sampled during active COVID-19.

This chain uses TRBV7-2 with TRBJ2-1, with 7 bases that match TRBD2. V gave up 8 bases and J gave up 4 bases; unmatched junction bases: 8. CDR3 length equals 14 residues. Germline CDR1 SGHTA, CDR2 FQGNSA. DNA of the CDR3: TGTGCCAGCCTCGGTCGGGAGGCTTACAATGAGCAGTTCTTC. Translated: CASLGREAYNEQFF.

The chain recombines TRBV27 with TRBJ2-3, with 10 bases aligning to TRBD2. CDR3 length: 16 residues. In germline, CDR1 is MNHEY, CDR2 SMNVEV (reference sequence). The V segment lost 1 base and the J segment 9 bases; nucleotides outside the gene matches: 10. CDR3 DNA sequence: TGTGCCAGCAGTTTATGGACTAGCGGAGCCTCAGGAACGCAGTATTTT. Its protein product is CASSLWTSGASGTQYF.

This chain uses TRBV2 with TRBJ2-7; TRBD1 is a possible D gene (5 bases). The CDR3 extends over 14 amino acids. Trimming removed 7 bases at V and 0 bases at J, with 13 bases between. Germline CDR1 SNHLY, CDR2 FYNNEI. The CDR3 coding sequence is TGTGCCAGCAAAGGCAGGGCCTTCTCCTACGAGCAGTACTTC. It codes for CASKGRAFSYEQYF.

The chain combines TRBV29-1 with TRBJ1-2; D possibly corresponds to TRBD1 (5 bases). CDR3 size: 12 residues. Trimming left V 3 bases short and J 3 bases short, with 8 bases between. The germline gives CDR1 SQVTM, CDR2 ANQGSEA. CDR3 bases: TGCAGCGTTGAGCAGGGCGACTATGGCTACACCTTC. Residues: CSVEQGDYGYTF. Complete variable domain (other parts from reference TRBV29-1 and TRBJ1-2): SAVISQKPSRDICQRGTSLTIQCQVDSQVTMMFWYRQQPGQSLTLIATANQGSEATYESGFVIDKFPISRPNLTFSTLTVSNMSPEDSSIYLCSVEQGDYGYTFGSGTRLTVV.

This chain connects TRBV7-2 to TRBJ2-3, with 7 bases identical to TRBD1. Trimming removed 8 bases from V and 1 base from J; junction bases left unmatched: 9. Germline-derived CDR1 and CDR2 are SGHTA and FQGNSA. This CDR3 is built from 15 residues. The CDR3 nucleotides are TGTGCCAGCGTACTACAGGGGTCTGGCACAGATACGCAGTATTTT. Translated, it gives CASVLQGSGTDTQYF.

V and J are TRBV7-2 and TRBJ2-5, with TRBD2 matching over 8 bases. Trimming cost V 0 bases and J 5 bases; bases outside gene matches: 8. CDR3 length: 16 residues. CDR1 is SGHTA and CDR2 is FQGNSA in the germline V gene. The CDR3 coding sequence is TGTGCCAGCAGCTTAGCGCGCAGCGGGAGTGGGGAGACCCAGTACTTC. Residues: CASSLARSGSGETQYF. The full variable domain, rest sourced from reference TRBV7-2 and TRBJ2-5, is GAGVSQSPSNKVTEKGKDVELRCDPISGHTALYWYRQSLGQGLEFLIYFQGNSAPDKSGLPSDRFSAERTGGSVSTLTIQRTQQEDSAVYLCASSLARSGSGETQYFGPGTRLLVL.